This T cell receptor (beta chain) was sequenced in a study of low-dose radiotherapy and immunotherapy resistance in tumors. Study as a whole: Cohort 2 received 1 Gy per fraction every two weeks, totaling 13 Gy over 26 weeks. On cycle 1 day 1, patients started four cycles of oral aspirin 300 mg daily.

Primers targeting TRAV and TRBV primed first-strand cDNA, covering alpha and beta chains. With a V-primer adapter and a constant-region primer, TCRs were amplified for roughly 20 PCR cycles. TCRdb ran MiXCR on the reads and lists one entry per CDR3 protein. Here the sample spans roughly 90,000 distinct CDR3 sequences, around 20% being singletons. V shed 4 bases, J shed 9 bases, and the junction held 13 bases outside the gene matches. Germline values: CDR1 SGHTS, CDR2 YDEGEE. The CDR3 is 15 residues long. This clonotype was counted ten times or more. Time point denoted: after trial treatment. Treatment meaning: LDRT plus nivolumab, ipilimumab, low-dose cyclophosphamide and aspirin (RACIN trial). Every donor was treated with nivolumab, ipilimumab, aspirin, low-dose cyclophosphamide and also low-dose radiotherapy. As a condition of eligibility, patients had advanced solid tumors lacking tumor-infiltrating lymphocytes.

This receptor was taken from a female donor with ovarian cancer. Source: PBMCs, taken after low-dose radiotherapy plus immunotherapy. The rearrangement links TRBV5-8 to TRBJ1-5; 7 nucleotides align to TRBD1. The CDR3 reads CASSSGTAPLLPQHF. In nucleotides, the CDR3 is TGTGCCAGCAGCAGCGGGACAGCGCCGCTTTTGCCCCAGCATTTT.